A single sample gave rise to the 21 T cell receptor beta chains below, sequenced in a study of blood T cell repertoires in COVID-19. Sequencing was performed with immunoSEQ multiplex PCR; in TCRdb, only in-frame clones are kept and a portion is missing. This sample has around 240,000 clones, with 82% found just once. Sequenced material: peripheral blood. The receptors come from a woman of 80 years or more with acute or convalescent COVID-19.

This rearrangement joins TRBV27 to TRBJ2-1; TRBD2 matches at 11 bases. The CDR3 spans 15 residues. Looked up from germline, CDR1 is MNHEY and CDR2 is SMNVEV (reference sequence). Trimming at V came to 5 bases and at J to 7 bases, leaving 7 bases not matched to a gene. CDR3 DNA sequence: TGTGCCAGCAGTGCACTAGCGGGGGAGTCAAATGAGCAGTTCTTC. It yields the protein CASSALAGESNEQFF.

This chain uses TRBV6-2 or TRBV6-3 with TRBJ2-7; the D is unclear. There are 13 residues in the CDR3. Trimming removed 4 bases from V and 5 bases from J, with 12 bases in between. Germline V gene data show CDR1 as MNHEY and CDR2 as SVGEGT. The CDR3 region has the DNA TGTGCCAGCAGTTCTGTCAGTCCCCACGAGCAGTACTTC. Its translation is CASSSVSPHEQYF.

The V and J genes are TRBV3-1 (or the pseudogene TRBV3-2) and TRBJ2-2, with 10 bases matching TRBD1. From germline, CDR1 is LGHDT and CDR2 YNNKEL (reference sequence). V trimming: 5 bases; J trimming: 6 bases; junction bases outside the gene matches: 6. This CDR3 contains 15 residues. The DNA for the CDR3 is TGTGCCAGCAGCTACCGGGACAGGGGTTCCGGGGAGCTGTTTTTT. Its protein is CASSYRDRGSGELFF.

This clone has only a few counts. The chain carries TRBV19 and TRBJ2-6, with D maybe TRBD1 (6 bases). Germline loops: CDR1 LNHDA, CDR2 SQIVND (reference sequence). Between the trimmed V and J ends, which lost 5 bases and 1 base, there was a span of 18 bases. CDR3 length equals 18 residues. CDR3 bases: TGTGCCAGTAGTCCAAGGACAGTAACCACTTCTGGGGCCAACGTCCTGACTTTC. As protein: CASSPRTVTTSGANVLTF. Full variable domain (rest looked up from reference TRBV19 and TRBJ2-6): DGGITQSPKYLFRKEGQNVTLSCEQNLNHDAMYWYRQDPGQGLRLIYYSQIVNDFQKGDIAEGYSVSREKKESFPLTVTSAQKNPTAFYLCASSPRTVTTSGANVLTFGAGSRLTVL.

The rearrangement uses TRBV20-1 and TRBJ2-2; 7 bases line up with TRBD1. After removal of 4 bases from V and 13 bases from J, the junction contained 6 bases not matched to a gene. The CDR3 extends over 11 amino acids. In germline, CDR1 is DFQATT, CDR2 SNEGSKA (reference sequence). CDR3 residues: CSAMQDRRLFF. CDR3 nucleotides: TGCAGTGCTATGCAGGACAGGAGGCTGTTTTTT.

As for this clone: An end of the junction differs from the germline gene, which may be a read error. The chain has TRBV7-2 and TRBJ1-2, with D possibly TRBD1 on 5 matching bases. CDR3 length: 11 residues. The germline V gene encodes CDR1 SGHTA and CDR2 FQGNSA. The CDR3 bases are TGTGCCAGCAGCTTAAGACACGACAGCAGCTTC. It codes for CASSLRHDSSF.

The chain links TRBV7-9 to TRBJ1-1; perhaps TRBD1 as D (5 bases). Germline V gene data show CDR1 as SEHNR and CDR2 as FQNEAQ (reference sequence). Trimming took off 3 bases at V and 2 bases at J, with 13 bases between the two ends. The CDR3 has 15 amino acids. CDR3 nucleotide sequence: TGTGCCAGCAGCTTTTTGGGGGGTTTTAACACTGAAGCTTTCTTT. This codes for CASSFLGGFNTEAFF.

The chain recombines TRBV29-1 with TRBJ2-7, with TRBD1 as a possible D gene (6 bases). V dropped 4 bases and J dropped 3 bases, with 13 bases sitting between them. The CDR3 spans 13 residues. Germline lookup yields CDR1 SQVTM and CDR2 ANQGSEA. CDR3 amino acids: CSVAWGPDYEQYF. DNA for the CDR3: TGCAGCGTTGCGTGGGGGCCCGACTACGAGCAGTACTTC.

The chain has TRBV19 and TRBJ2-5; 7 bases map to TRBD2. J was trimmed by 2 bases and V by 1 base; bases with no gene match: 4. This CDR3 region has 15 residues. Germline assignment: CDR1 LNHDA and CDR2 SQIVND (reference sequence). The DNA of the CDR3 is TGTGCCAGTAGTATAGGCGGGAGCGCACAAGAGACCCAGTACTTC. Amino acid sequence: CASSIGGSAQETQYF.

The rearrangement uses TRBV9 and TRBJ2-1, with 8 bases fitting TRBD2. The length of the CDR3 is 16 residues. Unmatched junction bases numbered 6, after V lost 4 bases and J lost 0 bases. Looked up from germline, CDR1 is SGDLS and CDR2 is YYNGEE. CDR3 DNA: TGTGCCAGCAGCCCAGAGCGGGGGAGCTCCTACAATGAGCAGTTCTTC. Translating it yields CASSPERGSSYNEQFF.

This clone has a single count. The V gene is TRBV7-8, the J gene TRBJ1-2; 7 nucleotides line up with TRBD1. This CDR3 is built from 16 residues. The J segment lost 2 bases and the V segment lost 3 bases, leaving 9 bases of the junction unmatched. Germline assignment: CDR1 SGHVS and CDR2 FQNEAQ. CDR3 nucleotides: TGTGCCAGCAGCTTGGCAGCTCCGACAGGGAACTATGGCTACACCTTC. Encoded protein: CASSLAAPTGNYGYTF.

This sequence joins TRBV28 and TRBJ1-5; 9 bases agree with TRBD1. This CDR3 comprises 15 residues. Germline CDR1 reads MDHEN; CDR2 reads SYDVKM. The J segment lost 6 bases and the V segment lost 6 bases, leaving 9 bases of the junction unmatched. For the CDR3, the DNA is TGTGCCAGCAGGGACGGGGGGACAGGGAGTCAGCCCCAGCATTTT. This sequence encodes CASRDGGTGSQPQHF.

V gene TRBV4-2 combines with J gene TRBJ1-6; D ambiguous. Trimming left V 2 bases short and J 8 bases short, with 7 bases between. This CDR3 spans 13 amino acids. Germline assignment: CDR1 LGHNA and CDR2 YNFKEQ. The CDR3 DNA reads as TGTGCCAGCAGCCAATTCGGGGATTCACCCCTCCACTTT. It is translated as CASSQFGDSPLHF.

The chain recombines TRBV19 with TRBJ2-2, with 10 bases that match TRBD1. Germline CDR1 LNHDA, CDR2 SQIVND (reference sequence). The CDR3 has 15 residues. J gave up 2 bases and V 6 bases, and 3 bases lay outside the gene matches. The CDR3 is CASRTGGGNTGELFF. CDR3 nucleotides: TGTGCCAGTAGGACAGGGGGCGGCAACACCGGGGAGCTGTTTTTT.

The chain carries TRBV12-3 or TRBV12-4 and TRBJ1-5; perhaps TRBD1 as D (6 bases). Trimming removed 6 bases at V and 6 bases at J, with 12 bases between. The CDR3 contains 13 residues. Written as DNA, the CDR3 is TGTGCCAGCAGCACAGGGCTGAGTCAGCCCCAGCATTTT. Translating it yields CASSTGLSQPQHF.

The chain recombines TRBV6-2 or TRBV6-3 with TRBJ1-1; D is uncertain. The CDR3 has 12 amino acids. The V and J ends lost 2 bases and 3 bases respectively, with 4 bases between them. Per germline, CDR1 MNHEY and CDR2 SVGEGT. CDR3 amino acids: CASSYPDTEAFF. CDR3 coding DNA: TGTGCCAGCAGTTACCCGGACACTGAAGCTTTCTTT.

As for this clone: This may be a read error, as it is one base from a much larger clone. This sample also contains other DNA sequences that code for the same CDR3. This chain's CDR3 is CASSLAPIAGPLEQYF. The CDR3 bases are TGTGCTAGCAGCTTAGCGCCGATAGCGGGACCTCTCGAGCAGTACTTC. The chain joins TRBV7-2 to TRBJ2-7; 8 bases agree with TRBD2. The CDR3 length is 16 residues. Germline V gene data show CDR1 as SGHTA and CDR2 as FQGNSA.

V gene TRBV7-9 combines with J gene TRBJ2-3; tentatively, D is TRBD2 (6 bases). Germline V gene sequence: CDR1 SEHNR, CDR2 FQNEAQ (reference sequence). The CDR3 is 17 amino acids. V dropped 5 bases and J dropped 2 bases, with 20 bases sitting between them. CDR3 DNA sequence: TGTGCCAGCAGCCCCGCCGGAGGGGCGGTGTACACAGATACGCAGTATTTT. This translates into CASSPAGGAVYTDTQYF.

This clone was counted a single time. The V gene is TRBV29-1, the J gene TRBJ2-7, with 8 positions matching TRBD1. V dropped 6 bases and J dropped 3; count of bases not matched to a gene: 4. CDR3 length equals 12 residues. Per germline, CDR1 SQVTM and CDR2 ANQGSEA. The CDR3: CSVRDRFYEQYF. CDR3 coding DNA: TGCAGCGTCCGGGACAGGTTCTACGAGCAGTACTTC.

The chain couples TRBV9 to TRBJ2-1; D might be TRBD1 (6 bases). Trimming shortened V by 3 bases and J by 4 bases, and 14 bases separated the two germline ends. This CDR3 spans 15 amino acids. Germline V gene data show CDR1 as SGDLS and CDR2 as YYNGEE. CDR3 bases: TGTGCCAGCAGCGCTTCCGGGACAAAGTACAATGAGCAGTTCTTC. Residues: CASSASGTKYNEQFF. The full variable domain, with the rest looked up from reference TRBV9 and TRBJ2-1, is DSGVTQTPKHLITATGQRVTLRCSPRSGDLSVYWYQQSLDQGLQFLIQYYNGEERAKGNILERFSAQQFPDLHSELNLSSLELGDSALYFCASSASGTKYNEQFFGPGTRLTVL.

This chain uses TRBV6-5 with TRBJ1-6; D is unresolved. CDR1 is MNHEY and CDR2 is SVGAGI in the germline V gene. Between the trimmed V and J ends, which lost 5 bases and 7 bases, there was a span of 6 bases. This CDR3 comprises 12 residues. CDR3 amino acids: CASSLRNSPLHF. Here the CDR3 DNA reads TGTGCCAGCAGTCTGAGGAATTCACCCCTCCACTTT.